This is a list of T cell receptor beta chains from one sample in a study of Graves' ophthalmopathy and Graves' hyperthyroidism. MiXCR, applied by TCRdb to the multiplex PCR reads, yields one record per CDR3 protein. The repertoire consists of some 750,000 distinct CDR3 sequences, with 40% occurring once and the leading ten covering around 40%. Sequenced: peripheral blood. Receptors originate from an adult man with Graves' ophthalmopathy. CDR3s include the opening cysteine and the closing phenylalanine or tryptophan. A D gene is named only where the DNA matches it firmly. The size entry is marked missing in some rows and otherwise reads once, few, many or a size class.

j_gene	d_gene	v_gene	abundance	CDR3aa	CDR3nt
TRBJ1-2	.	TRBV7-9	many	CASSPRDGYTF	TGTGCCAGCAGCCCAAGAGATGGCTACACCTTC
TRBJ2-2	.	TRBV7-9	few	CASSDPVEGRGTGELFF	TGTGCCAGCAGCGACCCCGTGGAGGGGCGCGGCACCGGGGAGCTGTTTTTT
TRBJ2-3	.	TRBV5-1	few	CASTLTTGTPDTQYF	TGCGCCAGCACCCTAACCACCGGGACACCAGATACGCAGTATTTT
TRBJ2-5	TRBD1	TRBV29-1	.	CSASRDSYPQETQYF	TGCAGTGCTAGTCGGGACAGCTACCCCCAAGAGACCCAGTACTTC
TRBJ2-7	.	TRBV27	.	CASSFWEMGEQYF	TGTGCCAGCAGTTTCTGGGAAATGGGCGAGCAGTACTTC
TRBJ2-7	TRBD1	TRBV7-9	.	CASSLNPPGGGYEQYF	TGTGCCAGCAGCTTAAATCCCCCAGGGGGCGGGTACGAGCAGTACTTC
TRBJ2-5	TRBD1	TRBV27	few	CASSQDRARETQYF	TGTGCCAGCAGTCAGGACAGGGCTAGAGAGACCCAGTACTTC
TRBJ2-6	TRBD1	TRBV29-1	.	CSVADRGSNF	TGCAGCGTCGCGGACAGGGGGTCCAATTTC
TRBJ1-2	TRBD1	TRBV12-3/TRBV12-4	.	CASLKTGDYGYTF	TGTGCCAGCTTAAAGACAGGGGACTATGGCTACACCTTC
TRBJ2-2	.	TRBV19	.	CASSIGARGGELFF	TGTGCCAGTAGTATAGGGGCCAGGGGCGGGGAGCTGTTTTTT